The 27 T cell receptor beta chains below all came from one sample that was sequenced in a study of blood T cell repertoires in COVID-19. Profiled with immunoSEQ multiplex PCR; TCRdb holds only in-frame clones, not every one. This table has over 70,000 clones, approximately 89% appearing once. Sequencing was performed on peripheral blood. The receptors were gathered from a man aged 80 or over with acute or convalescent COVID-19.

J is TRBJ2-3 and V is TRBV3-1 (or the pseudogene TRBV3-2), with D perhaps TRBD2 (7 bases). With 2 bases removed from V and 5 bases from J, the gap between germline ends came to 14 bases. CDR3 length: 15 amino acids. The germline CDR1 and CDR2 sequences are LGHDT and YNNKEL (reference sequence). The CDR3 DNA reads as TGTGCCAGCAGCCAACGAGGGAGGGGGAAAGATACGCAGTATTTT. Its protein is CASSQRGRGKDTQYF.

The chain has TRBV5-6 and TRBJ2-7; D might be TRBD1 (5 bases). V shed 2 bases and J shed 6 bases, with 15 bases lying between them. CDR1 SGHDT and CDR2 YYEEEE come from the germline V gene. The length of the CDR3 is 14 residues. The CDR3 sequence: CASSFRTRMAEQYF. Written as DNA, the CDR3 is TGTGCCAGCAGCTTCCGGACACGGATGGCCGAGCAGTACTTC.

By share of the sample, this clone is medium-sized. The chain joins TRBV6-5 to TRBJ1-2; 9 bases are shared with TRBD1. The CDR3 extends over 15 amino acids. Trimming took 5 bases from V and 5 from J; bases not matched to a gene: 9. CDR1 and CDR2 (germline): MNHEY, SVGAGI. The DNA for the CDR3 is TGTGCCAGCAGTCCATTCACCGGGACAGGGTATGGCTACACCTTC. Its protein is CASSPFTGTGYGYTF.

The chain recombines TRBV28 with TRBJ1-1; possible D gene TRBD1, 6 bases. Trimming shortened V by 6 bases and J by 0 bases, and 17 bases separated the two germline ends. There are 16 residues in the CDR3. The germline V gene has CDR1 MDHEN and CDR2 SYDVKM. The CDR3 nucleotides are TGTGCCAGCAGGCCAGGGGCAGGGGTCTTGAACACTGAAGCTTTCTTT. The encoded protein is CASRPGAGVLNTEAFF. Together with reference TRBV28 and TRBJ1-1, the CDR3 gives the full variable domain: DVKVTQSSRYLVKRTGEKVFLECVQDMDHENMFWYRQDPGLGLRLIYFSYDVKMKEKGDIPEGYSVSREKKERFSLILESASTNQTSMYLCASRPGAGVLNTEAFFGQGTRLTVV.

The rearrangement uses TRBV7-8 and TRBJ1-1; D is unresolved. This CDR3 contains 14 residues. V was trimmed by 6 bases and J by 2 bases, leaving 13 bases between them. Germline CDR1 is SGHVS and CDR2 is FQNEAQ. The CDR3 loop is CASSWGGFNTEAFF. CDR3 in DNA: TGTGCCAGCAGTTGGGGAGGATTCAACACTGAAGCTTTCTTT.

V and J are TRBV29-1 and TRBJ1-1, with a tentative D call TRBD1 (6 bases). Germline assignment: CDR1 SQVTM and CDR2 ANQGSEA. This CDR3 is 14 amino acids long. The V end lost 4 bases, the J end lost 4 bases, and 16 bases lay between the germline ends. The DNA for the CDR3 is TGCAGCGTTGGGACCCTCAGGGGAAGCACTGAAGCTTTCTTT. The encoded protein is CSVGTLRGSTEAFF.

V gene TRBV20-1 combines with J gene TRBJ1-2; no definite D call. This CDR3 is built from 10 residues. From germline, CDR1 is DFQATT and CDR2 SNEGSKA (reference sequence). V lost 5 bases and J lost 3, with 4 bases in between. CDR3 region: CSAYDYGYTF. The CDR3 DNA is TGCAGTGCTTATGACTATGGCTACACCTTC.

This clone is a singleton in its sample. V gene TRBV5-1 combines with J gene TRBJ1-1; 7 nucleotides match TRBD1. J gave up 3 bases and V 4 bases, and 6 bases lay outside the gene matches. There are 14 residues in the CDR3. The germline V gene encodes CDR1 SGHRS and CDR2 YFSETQ. The CDR3 loop is CASSPTGVDTEAFF. In DNA, the CDR3 is TGCGCCAGCAGCCCCACAGGGGTTGACACTGAAGCTTTCTTT.

The rearrangement joins TRBV6-5 to TRBJ1-2, with 8 bases identical to TRBD1. CDR3 length: 14 residues. V gave up 7 bases and J gave up 7 bases; unmatched junction bases: 11. Germline-derived CDR1 and CDR2 are MNHEY and SVGAGI. The CDR3 sequence: CASTPDRVVGGYTF. DNA of the CDR3: TGTGCCAGCACCCCGGACAGGGTGGTTGGTGGCTACACCTTC.

The chain links TRBV20-1 to TRBJ1-2, with no clear D. The V end was cut by 2 bases, the J end by 8 bases, with 9 bases between. The germline CDR1 and CDR2 sequences are DFQATT and SNEGSKA (reference sequence). The CDR3 spans 11 residues. This chain's CDR3 is CSARKTGGYTF. The CDR3 DNA is TGCAGTGCTAGAAAAACGGGGGGCTACACCTTC.

CDR3 in amino acids: CASSESPAGPNEKLFF. The DNA for the CDR3 is TGTGCCAGCAGTGAATCCCCTGCAGGGCCAAATGAAAAACTGTTTTTT. This chain uses TRBV25-1 with TRBJ1-4; weak D call: TRBD1 (5 bases). The ends were cut back, 1 base at V and 5 bases at J, with 14 bases in the middle. Germline CDR1 is MGHDK and CDR2 is SYGVNS. CDR3 length equals 16 residues.

V usage is TRBV29-1 and J usage is TRBJ2-7; 9 nucleotides match TRBD2. The CDR3 sequence is 12 residues long. Per germline, CDR1 SQVTM and CDR2 ANQGSEA. V dropped 4 bases and J dropped 7; count of bases not matched to a gene: 5. DNA of the CDR3: TGCAGCGTTGGACTAGCGGCGGGGGAGCAGTACTTC. Translating gives CSVGLAAGEQYF.

This clone has just one count. The rearrangement links TRBV5-1 to TRBJ1-1; a possible D gene is TRBD1 (6 bases). CDR1 is SGHRS and CDR2 is YFSETQ in the germline V gene. The CDR3 is made up of 15 amino acids. V was trimmed by 4 bases and J by 0 bases, leaving 13 bases between them. The CDR3 is CASSATDRLNTEAFF. Written as DNA, the CDR3 is TGCGCCAGCAGCGCGACTGACAGGCTGAACACTGAAGCTTTCTTT.

This clone was seen only a few times. The chain recombines TRBV11-3 with TRBJ2-1, with 10 bases aligning to TRBD1. The CDR3 runs 16 residues. Per germline, CDR1 SGHNT and CDR2 YENEEA. V lost 1 base and J lost 4; bases outside the gene matches: 4. The CDR3 nucleotides read TGTGCCAGCAGCTTAGCCGGGACAGGGGAGTACAATGAGCAGTTCTTC. Protein product: CASSLAGTGEYNEQFF.

There are a few counts of this clone. This chain joins TRBV11-2 and TRBJ2-6; perhaps TRBD1 as D (5 bases). This CDR3 region has 15 residues. Germline V gene sequence: CDR1 SGHAT, CDR2 FQNNGV. Trimming took off 5 bases at V and 0 bases at J, with 8 bases between the two ends. For the CDR3, the DNA is TGTGCCAGCAGCGAACAGGTCTCTGGGGCCAACGTCCTGACTTTC. Translated: CASSEQVSGANVLTF. The complete variable domain, with remaining parts taken from reference TRBV11-2 and TRBJ2-6, reads EAGVAQSPRYKIIEKRQSVAFWCNPISGHATLYWYQQILGQGPKLLIQFQNNGVVDDSQLPKDRFSAERLKGVDSTLKIQPAKLEDSAVYLCASSEQVSGANVLTFGAGSRLTVL.

The V and J genes are TRBV27 and TRBJ2-7, with D possibly being TRBD2 (6 bases). V dropped 7 bases and J dropped 2 bases, with 15 bases sitting between them. Germline V gene lookup returns CDR1 MNHEY and CDR2 SMNVEV (reference sequence). The CDR3 spans 14 residues. CDR3 amino acids: CASMQGLPAYEQYF. In DNA form, the CDR3 reads TGTGCCAGCATGCAGGGACTGCCTGCCTACGAGCAGTACTTC.

V gene TRBV3-1 (or the pseudogene TRBV3-2) combines with J gene TRBJ2-5; 12 bases are a match to TRBD2. The germline CDR1 and CDR2 sequences are LGHDT and YNNKEL (reference sequence). This CDR3 has 16 amino acids. V shed 4 bases and J 14 bases; nucleotides not matched to a gene: 17. The CDR3 sequence is CASSPPGASGGARHYF. The DNA for the CDR3 is TGTGCCAGCAGCCCACCAGGGGCTAGCGGGGGGGCTCGTCACTACTTC.

V gene TRBV19 combines with J gene TRBJ1-2, with 9 bases matching TRBD1. This CDR3 contains 14 residues. V shed 0 bases and J 13 bases; nucleotides not matched to a gene: 9. Germline-derived CDR1 and CDR2 are LNHDA and SQIVND (reference sequence). The CDR3 region has the DNA TGTGCCAGTAGTATAGAGGACAGGGGAGTTTCGAGCACCTTC. This sequence encodes CASSIEDRGVSSTF.

This clone was seen only a few times. This sequence joins TRBV6-5 and TRBJ2-7; 11 nucleotides match TRBD1. The CDR3 loop spans 13 amino acids. Germline V gene lookup returns CDR1 MNHEY and CDR2 SVGAGI. Trimming removed 8 bases from V and 4 bases from J; junction bases left unmatched: 4. The CDR3 spells CASLGQGAYEQYF. CDR3 in DNA: TGTGCCAGCTTAGGACAGGGGGCGTACGAGCAGTACTTC.

Note on this clone: Other DNA sequences in the sample encode the same CDR3. The V gene is TRBV7-2, the J gene TRBJ1-1; 7 nucleotides agree with TRBD1. V lost 6 bases to trimming and J lost 4 bases; unmatched junction nucleotides: 8. CDR3 length equals 14 residues. Germline CDR1 reads SGHTA; CDR2 reads FQGNSA. The CDR3 reads CASSPTGSGTEAFF. CDR3 nucleotides: TGTGCCAGCAGTCCGACAGGGTCGGGCACTGAAGCTTTCTTT.

The chain joins TRBV5-1 to TRBJ2-3, with 9 bases identical to TRBD1. There are 14 residues in the CDR3. J was trimmed by 3 bases and V by 5 bases; bases with no gene match: 4. From germline, CDR1 is SGHRS and CDR2 YFSETQ. CDR3 in DNA: TGCGCCAGCAGTGACAGGGGGAGAACAGATACGCAGTATTTT. This encodes CASSDRGRTDTQYF.

The V and J genes are TRBV7-9 and TRBJ2-1, with 14 bases matching TRBD2. Germline V CDR1 and CDR2: SEHNR, FQNEAQ (reference sequence). V was pared by 1 base and J by 7 bases, with 6 bases of the junction left unmatched. The CDR3 runs 17 residues. For the CDR3, the DNA is TGTGCCAGCAGCTTAGGGGGACTAGCGGGAGTAGGGAATGAGCAGTTCTTC. Translation: CASSLGGLAGVGNEQFF.

This clone was seen once. V gene TRBV5-5 combines with J gene TRBJ2-2, with 7 positions matching TRBD2. Germline loops: CDR1 SGHKS, CDR2 YYEKEE (reference sequence). V dropped 4 bases and J dropped 5; count of bases not matched to a gene: 5. This CDR3 is 14 amino acids long. The CDR3 nucleotides are TGTGCCAGCAGCCCGGTGGGGGGGACCGGGGAGCTGTTTTTT. Translating gives CASSPVGGTGELFF.

V is TRBV7-2 and J is TRBJ1-5, with D maybe TRBD1 (6 bases). Deletions cut 5 bases from V and 0 bases from J, with 14 bases between. There are 16 residues in the CDR3. Germline lookup yields CDR1 SGHTA and CDR2 FQGNSA. The CDR3 DNA reads as TGTGCCAGCAGCCTTAACAGGGATTATAGCAATCAGCCCCAGCATTTT. This translates into CASSLNRDYSNQPQHF.

CDR3: CASSSGQAYGYTF. As DNA, the CDR3 is TGTGCCAGCAGCTCGGGACAGGCCTATGGCTACACCTTC. V gene TRBV7-9 combines with J gene TRBJ1-2, with 8 bases aligning to TRBD1. V lost 4 bases to trimming and J lost 4 bases; unmatched junction nucleotides: 2. Germline lookup yields CDR1 SEHNR and CDR2 FQNEAQ (reference sequence). This CDR3 comprises 13 residues. The variable domain in full, with the rest retrieved from reference TRBV7-9 and TRBJ1-2, is DTGVSQNPRHKITKRGQNVTFRCDPISEHNRLYWYRQTLGQGPEFLTYFQNEAQLEKSRLLSDRFSAERPKGSFSTLEIQRTEQGDSAMYLCASSSGQAYGYTFGSGTRLTVV.

This clone was counted a single time. The genes are TRBV7-3 and TRBJ1-6, with 7 bases matching TRBD1. The CDR3 is 15 amino acids. CDR1 SGHTA and CDR2 FQGTGA come from the germline V gene. V lost 5 bases to trimming and J lost 6 bases; unmatched junction nucleotides: 7. CDR3 DNA sequence: TGTGCCAGCAGCGCCCAGGGGGATTTTAATTCACCCCTCCACTTT. It encodes CASSAQGDFNSPLHF. The variable domain in full, with the rest retrieved from reference TRBV7-3 and TRBJ1-6, is GAGVSQTPSNKVTEKGKYVELRCDPISGHTALYWYRQSLGQGPEFLIYFQGTGAADDSGLPNDRFFAVRPEGSVSTLKIQRTERGDSAVYLCASSAQGDFNSPLHFGNGTRLTVT.

V and J are TRBV6-1 and TRBJ2-5, with D possibly TRBD2 on 6 matching bases. V shed 3 bases and J shed 2 bases, with 16 bases lying between them. CDR1 is MNHNS and CDR2 is SASEGT in the germline V gene. The CDR3 runs to 16 residues. The CDR3 bases are TGTGCCAGCAGTGACGCCAGGTGGAGGGCACAAGAGACCCAGTACTTC. Translated: CASSDARWRAQETQYF.